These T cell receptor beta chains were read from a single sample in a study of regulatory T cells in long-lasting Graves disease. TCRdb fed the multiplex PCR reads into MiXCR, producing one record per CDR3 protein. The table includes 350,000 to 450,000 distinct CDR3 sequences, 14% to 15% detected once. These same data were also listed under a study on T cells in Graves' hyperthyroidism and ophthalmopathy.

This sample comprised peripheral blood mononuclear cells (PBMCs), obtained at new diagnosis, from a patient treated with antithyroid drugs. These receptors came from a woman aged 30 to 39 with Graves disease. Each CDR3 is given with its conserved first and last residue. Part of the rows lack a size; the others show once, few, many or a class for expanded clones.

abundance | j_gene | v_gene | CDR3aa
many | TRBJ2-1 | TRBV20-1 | CSASKGRDEQFF
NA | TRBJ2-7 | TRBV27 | CASSLDSRNELPYEQYF
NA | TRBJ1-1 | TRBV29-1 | CSTQQTNTEAFF
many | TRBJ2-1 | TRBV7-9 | CASSSPNSGIYNEQFF
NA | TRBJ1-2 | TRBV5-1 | CASSLGSGYTF
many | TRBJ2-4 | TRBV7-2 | CASSLPGARNIQYF
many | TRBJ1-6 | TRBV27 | CASSLVRVKHSPLHF
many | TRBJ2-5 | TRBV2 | CASSRAGGGQGTQYF
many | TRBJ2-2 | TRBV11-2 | CASSSTRGNTGELFF
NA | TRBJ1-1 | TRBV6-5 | CASSYSSRGDTEAFF
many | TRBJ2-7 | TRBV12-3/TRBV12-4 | CASSLAVGATYEQYF
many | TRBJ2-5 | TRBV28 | CASSFQGLGQETQYF
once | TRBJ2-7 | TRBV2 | CASMSFASGRANEQYF
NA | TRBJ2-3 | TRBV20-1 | CSARDPSRSSTDTQYF
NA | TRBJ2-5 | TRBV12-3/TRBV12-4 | CASSFRTGGRETQYF
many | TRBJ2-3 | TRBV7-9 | CASSSGLAVPDTQYF
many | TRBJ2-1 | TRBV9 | CASSGAGMSGNEQFF
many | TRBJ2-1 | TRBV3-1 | CASSQGGLASIGEQFF
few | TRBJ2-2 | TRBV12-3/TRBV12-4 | CASSFDRGPGELFF
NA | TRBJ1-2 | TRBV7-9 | CASTPGEGVYTF
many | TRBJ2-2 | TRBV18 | CASSPKTASNTGELFF
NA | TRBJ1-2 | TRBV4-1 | CASSQNQGTAYGYTF
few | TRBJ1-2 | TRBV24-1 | CATSDSTGGVYGYTF
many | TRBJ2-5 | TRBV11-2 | CASSLVLGAETQYF
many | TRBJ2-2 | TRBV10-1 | CASALPGPGPYPNTGELFF
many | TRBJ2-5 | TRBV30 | CAWKIVDVGETQYF
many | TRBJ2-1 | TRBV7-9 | CASSPWGQDYNEQFF
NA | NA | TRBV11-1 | CASSQILAGGVLTQYF
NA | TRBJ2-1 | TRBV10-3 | CAISLTSSGAYYNEQFF
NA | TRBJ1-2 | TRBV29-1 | CSVRDRASGYTF
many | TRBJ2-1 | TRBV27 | CASRLLNNEQFF
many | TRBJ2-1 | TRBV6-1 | CASTRYNEQFF
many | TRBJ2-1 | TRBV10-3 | CAISESKAGGTYNEQFF
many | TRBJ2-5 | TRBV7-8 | CASSLAMGEPQETQYF
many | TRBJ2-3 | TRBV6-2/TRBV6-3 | CASRLEGPSSTDTQYF
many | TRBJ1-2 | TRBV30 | CAWRDPNYGYTF
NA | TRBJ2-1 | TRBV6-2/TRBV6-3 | CVSRTGGSYNEQFF
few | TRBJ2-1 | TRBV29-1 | CSAQLRPYNEQFF
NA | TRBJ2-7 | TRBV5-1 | CASSLAPLAYEQYF
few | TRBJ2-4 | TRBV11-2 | CASSRTRGGKNIQYF
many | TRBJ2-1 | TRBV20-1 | CSAGGRTYNEQFF
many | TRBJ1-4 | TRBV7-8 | CASSPGRRTGEKLFF
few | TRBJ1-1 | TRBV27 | CAGSRGRAEAFF
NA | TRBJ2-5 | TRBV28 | CASRLTSGSEVGETQYF
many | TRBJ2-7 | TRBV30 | CAWSPGGWYEQYF
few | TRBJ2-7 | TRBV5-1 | CASSLGSNPSSYEQYF
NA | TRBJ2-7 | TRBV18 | CASSPPRPGQFSYEQYF